This T cell receptor beta chain was documented in a study of T-cell memory formation after mild COVID-19. General study results and limits: The finding that pre-infection memory included some responding clones suggested that cross-reactive memory joined. Largely, contracting CD4+ clones fell within CM and EM, and contracting CD8+ clones within EMRA. Later expanders leaned CD4+, whereas day 15 to 85 contracting clones were balanced CD4/CD8.

This clonotype was seen only a few times. Its antigen is not identified. Sample barcodes and UMIs were carried by the TCR alpha and TCR beta cDNA libraries that 5'RACE generated with constant-segment primers. TCRdb re-derived calls from the 5' RACE reads in MiXCR, one entry per CDR3 protein. The sample consists of roughly 550,000 distinct CDR3 sequences, around 21% of them appearing once. The sequence derives from an adult woman who had mild COVID-19 (a few samples of this study predate the infection). Cell type and time point are not known. Input material: PBMCs or a T cell subset sorted from them (not recorded which).

CDR3 residues: CASSVVGTSGHTDTQYF. CDR3 DNA: TGTGCCAGCAGCGTAGTTGGGACTAGCGGCCACACAGATACGCAGTATTTT. V and J are TRBV9 and TRBJ2-3; 11 bases align to TRBD2. CDR1 and CDR2 from the germline V gene are SGDLS and YYNGEE. Losses at the gene ends were 0 bases for V and 2 bases for J; bases not matched to a gene: 5. The CDR3 spans 17 residues.